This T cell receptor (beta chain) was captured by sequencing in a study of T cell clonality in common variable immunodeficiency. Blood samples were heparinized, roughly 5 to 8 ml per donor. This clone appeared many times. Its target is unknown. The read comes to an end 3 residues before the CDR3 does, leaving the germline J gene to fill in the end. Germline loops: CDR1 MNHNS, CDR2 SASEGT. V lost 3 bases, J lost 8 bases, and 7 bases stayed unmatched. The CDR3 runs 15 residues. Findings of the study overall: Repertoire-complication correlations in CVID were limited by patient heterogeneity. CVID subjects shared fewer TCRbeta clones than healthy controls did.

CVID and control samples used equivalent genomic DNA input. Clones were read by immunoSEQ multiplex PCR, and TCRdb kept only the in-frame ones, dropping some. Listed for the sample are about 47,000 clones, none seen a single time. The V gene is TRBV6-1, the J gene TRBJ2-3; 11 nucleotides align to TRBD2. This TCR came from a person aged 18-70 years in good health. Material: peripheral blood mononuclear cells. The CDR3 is CASSESSGRAITQYF. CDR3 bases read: TGTGCCAGCAGTGAGAGTAGCGGGAGGGCCATTACG.